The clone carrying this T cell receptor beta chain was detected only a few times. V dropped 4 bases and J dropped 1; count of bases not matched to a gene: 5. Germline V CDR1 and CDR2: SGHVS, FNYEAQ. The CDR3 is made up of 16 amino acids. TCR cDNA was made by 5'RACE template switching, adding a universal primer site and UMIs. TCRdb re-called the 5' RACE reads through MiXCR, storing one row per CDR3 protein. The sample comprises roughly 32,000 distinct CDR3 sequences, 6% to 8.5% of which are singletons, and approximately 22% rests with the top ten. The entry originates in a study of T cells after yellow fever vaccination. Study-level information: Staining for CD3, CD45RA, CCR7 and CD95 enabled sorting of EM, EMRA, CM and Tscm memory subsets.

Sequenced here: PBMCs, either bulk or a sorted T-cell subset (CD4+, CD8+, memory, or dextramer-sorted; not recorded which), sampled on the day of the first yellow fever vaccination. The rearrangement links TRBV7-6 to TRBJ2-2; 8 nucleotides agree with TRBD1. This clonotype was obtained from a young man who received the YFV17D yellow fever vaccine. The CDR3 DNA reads TGTGCCAGCAGCTCTACCGGGACAGGGAACACCGGGGAGCTGTTTTTT. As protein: CASSSTGTGNTGELFF.